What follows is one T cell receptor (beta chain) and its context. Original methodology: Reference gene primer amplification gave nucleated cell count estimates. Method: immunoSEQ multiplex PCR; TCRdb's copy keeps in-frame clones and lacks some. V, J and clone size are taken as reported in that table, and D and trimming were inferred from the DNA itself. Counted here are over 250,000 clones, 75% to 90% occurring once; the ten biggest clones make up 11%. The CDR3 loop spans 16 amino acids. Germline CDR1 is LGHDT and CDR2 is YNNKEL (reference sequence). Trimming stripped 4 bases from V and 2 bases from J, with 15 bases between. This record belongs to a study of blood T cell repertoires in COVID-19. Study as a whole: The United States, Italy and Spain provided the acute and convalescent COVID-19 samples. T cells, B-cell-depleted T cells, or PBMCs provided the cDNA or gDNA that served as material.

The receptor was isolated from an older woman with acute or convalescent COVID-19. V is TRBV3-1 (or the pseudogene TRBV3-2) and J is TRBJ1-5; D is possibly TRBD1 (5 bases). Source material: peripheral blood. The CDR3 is CASSPRGGGGNQPQHF. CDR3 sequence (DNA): TGTGCCAGCAGCCCCCGGGGGGGTGGGGGCAATCAGCCCCAGCATTTT.